These T cell receptor beta chains were read from a single sample in a study of OX40 agonist ivuxolimab in advanced cancers. Here immunoSEQ multiplex PCR was the method, and the copy in TCRdb shows in-frame clones only, minus some. The profile shows 52,000 or so clones, roughly 89% of them singletons. The material was CD4+ or CD8+ T cells sorted from blood, obtained in a trial of the OX40 agonist ivuxolimab. The receptors originated from an adult with an advanced solid tumor such as melanoma, head and neck, liver or kidney cancer. CDR3s include the opening cysteine and the closing phenylalanine or tryptophan. Fields, in order: J gene, D gene, V gene, clone size, CDR3 protein, CDR3 DNA. The D gene is left open where the match is weak. Only some rows state a clone size, as once, few, many or a class for expanded clones.

TRBJ2-7	TRBD1	TRBV7-2	once	CASSSPGQGPSYEQYF	TGTGCCAGCAGCTCGCCCGGACAGGGCCCTTCCTACGAGCAGTACTTC
TRBJ1-4	.	TRBV19	.	CASSIQGKLFF	TGTGCCAGTAGTATACAGGGAAAACTGTTTTTT
TRBJ2-4	.	TRBV21-1	.	CASSKDSLVRQGNIQYF	TGTGCCAGCAGCAAAGATTCGTTGGTGAGGCAGGGGAACATTCAGTACTTC
TRBJ2-3	.	TRBV19	.	CASSIDRDTQYF	TGTGCCAGTAGTATAGATCGGGATACGCAGTATTTT
TRBJ2-5	.	TRBV19	.	CASSTTRDFQETQYF	TGTGCCAGTAGTACAACCCGGGACTTTCAAGAGACCCAGTACTTC
TRBJ2-7	TRBD2	TRBV5-1	.	CASSELAGAGYEQYF	TGCGCCAGCAGCGAACTAGCGGGGGCTGGTTACGAGCAGTACTTC
TRBJ2-3	.	TRBV6-5	.	CASSYSGREGGDTQYF	TGTGCCAGCAGTTACTCAGGGAGGGAGGGGGGAGATACGCAGTATTTT
TRBJ2-7	.	TRBV18	once	CASSPEGPYEQYF	TGTGCCAGCTCACCGGAGGGACCTTACGAGCAGTACTTC
TRBJ2-3	.	TRBV7-3	.	CASSLGLALTDTQYF	TGTGCCAGCAGCTTAGGGCTAGCGCTCACAGATACGCAGTATTTT
TRBJ1-1	.	TRBV7-6	.	CASSLFGQLNTEAFF	TGTGCCAGCAGCTTATTTGGACAGCTGAACACTGAAGCTTTCTTT
TRBJ2-3	.	TRBV9	.	CASSVVNTQYF	TGTGCCAGCAGCGTAGTTAATACGCAGTATTTT
TRBJ1-1	.	TRBV7-2	.	CASSLTENTEAFF	TGTGCCAGCAGCTTAACCGAGAACACTGAAGCTTTCTTT
TRBJ1-1	.	TRBV30	.	CAWSGGDGSTEAFF	TGTGCCTGGAGTGGGGGGGACGGAAGCACTGAAGCTTTCTTT
TRBJ2-7	TRBD1	TRBV5-1	.	CASSPGQGGDEQYF	TGCGCCAGCAGCCCCGGACAGGGTGGCGACGAGCAGTACTTC
TRBJ2-1	TRBD2	TRBV7-8	.	CASSTRTSGNYNEQFF	TGTGCCAGCAGCACCAGGACTAGCGGCAACTACAATGAGCAGTTCTTC
TRBJ1-1	TRBD1	TRBV6-5	.	CASSSATGGTEAFF	TGTGCCAGCAGTTCCGCGACAGGGGGGACTGAAGCTTTCTTT
TRBJ1-5	.	TRBV7-9	.	CASSPGSYSNQPQHF	TGTGCCAGCAGCCCGGGATCGTATAGCAATCAGCCCCAGCATTTT
TRBJ1-2	TRBD1	TRBV19	.	CASRGQDLNGYTF	TGTGCCAGTAGGGGACAGGACTTGAATGGCTACACCTTC
TRBJ1-4	.	TRBV7-6	.	CASRKNADTSSFATNEKLFF	TGTGCCAGCAGAAAGAATGCGGACACCTCCTCCTTTGCAACTAATGAAAAACTGTTTTTT
TRBJ1-3	.	TRBV9	.	CASSTGPQSSGNTIYF	TGTGCCAGCAGCACCGGGCCCCAGAGCTCTGGAAACACCATATATTTT
TRBJ1-1	TRBD1	TRBV4-3	few	CASSRGQSTEAFF	TGCGCCAGCAGCCGGGGACAGAGCACAGAAGCTTTCTTT
TRBJ2-2	.	TRBV30	.	CAWSGFGTGELFF	TGTGCCTGGAGCGGTTTCGGGACCGGGGAGCTGTTTTTT